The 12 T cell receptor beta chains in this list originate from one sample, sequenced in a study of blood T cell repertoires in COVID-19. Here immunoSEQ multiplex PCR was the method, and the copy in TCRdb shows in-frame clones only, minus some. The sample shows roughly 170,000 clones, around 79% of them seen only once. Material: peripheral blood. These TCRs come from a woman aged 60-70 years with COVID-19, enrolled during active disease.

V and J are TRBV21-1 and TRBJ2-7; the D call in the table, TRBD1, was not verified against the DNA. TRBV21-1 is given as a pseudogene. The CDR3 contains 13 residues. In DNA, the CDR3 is TGTGCCAGCAGACCCGGACAGTCCTACGAGCAGTACGTC. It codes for CASRPGQSYEQYV.

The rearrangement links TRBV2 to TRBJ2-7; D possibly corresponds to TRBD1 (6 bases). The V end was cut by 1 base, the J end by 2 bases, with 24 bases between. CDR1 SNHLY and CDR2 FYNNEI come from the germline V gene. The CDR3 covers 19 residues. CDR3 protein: CASSEVHGQPMENPYEQYF. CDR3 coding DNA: TGTGCCAGCAGTGAAGTTCACGGACAGCCTATGGAGAACCCCTACGAGCAGTACTTC.

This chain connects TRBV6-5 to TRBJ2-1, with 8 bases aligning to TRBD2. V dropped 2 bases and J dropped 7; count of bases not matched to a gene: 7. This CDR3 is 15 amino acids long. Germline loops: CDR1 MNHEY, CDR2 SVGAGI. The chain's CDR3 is CASSYSPSGYNEQFF. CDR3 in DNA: TGTGCCAGCAGTTACAGCCCTAGCGGGTATAATGAGCAGTTCTTC.

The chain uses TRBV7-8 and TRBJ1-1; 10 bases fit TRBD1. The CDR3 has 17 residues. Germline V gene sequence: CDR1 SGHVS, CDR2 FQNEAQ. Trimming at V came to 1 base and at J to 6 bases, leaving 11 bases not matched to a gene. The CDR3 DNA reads TGTGCCAGCAGCTTAGGAGGGAGAGGGACAGGGGCGTCTGAAGCTTTCTTT. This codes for CASSLGGRGTGASEAFF.

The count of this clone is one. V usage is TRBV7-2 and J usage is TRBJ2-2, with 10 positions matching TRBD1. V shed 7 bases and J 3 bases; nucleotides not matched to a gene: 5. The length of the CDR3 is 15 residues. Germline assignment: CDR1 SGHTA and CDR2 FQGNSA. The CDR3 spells CASNRQGADTGELFF. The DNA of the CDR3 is TGTGCCAGCAACCGACAGGGGGCCGACACCGGGGAGCTGTTTTTT.

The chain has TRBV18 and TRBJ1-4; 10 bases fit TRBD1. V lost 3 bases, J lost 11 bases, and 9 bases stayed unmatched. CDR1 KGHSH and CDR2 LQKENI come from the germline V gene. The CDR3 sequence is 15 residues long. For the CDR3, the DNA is TGTGCCAGCTCACCGGAGGGTGGACAGGGGGTTAAACTGTTTTTT. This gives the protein CASSPEGGQGVKLFF.

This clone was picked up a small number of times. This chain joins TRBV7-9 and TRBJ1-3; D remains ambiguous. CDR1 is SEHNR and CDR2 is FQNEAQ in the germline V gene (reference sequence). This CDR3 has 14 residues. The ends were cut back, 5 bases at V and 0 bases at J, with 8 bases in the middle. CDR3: CASSTPGSGNTIYF. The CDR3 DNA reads TGTGCCAGCAGCACCCCCGGCTCTGGAAACACCATATATTTT.

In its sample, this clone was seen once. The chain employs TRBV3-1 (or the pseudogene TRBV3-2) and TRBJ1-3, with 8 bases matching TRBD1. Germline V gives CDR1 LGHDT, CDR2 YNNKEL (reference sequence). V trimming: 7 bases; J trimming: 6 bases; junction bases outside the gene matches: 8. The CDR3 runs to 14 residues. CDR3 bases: TGTGCCAGCACGACCGGGACAGGTGTAAACACCATATATTTT. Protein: CASTTGTGVNTIYF.

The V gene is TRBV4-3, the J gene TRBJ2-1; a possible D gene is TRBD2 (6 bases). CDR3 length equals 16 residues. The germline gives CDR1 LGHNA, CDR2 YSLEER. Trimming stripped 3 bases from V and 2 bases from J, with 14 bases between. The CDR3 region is CASSHSGRGAYNEQFF. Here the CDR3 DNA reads TGCGCCAGCAGCCACTCCGGGAGAGGGGCCTACAATGAGCAGTTCTTC.

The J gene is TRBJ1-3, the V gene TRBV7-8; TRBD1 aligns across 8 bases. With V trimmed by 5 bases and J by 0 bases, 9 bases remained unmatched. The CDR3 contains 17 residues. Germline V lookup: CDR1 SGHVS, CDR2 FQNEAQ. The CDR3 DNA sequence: TGTGCCAGCAGCGTACTCCGGGACAGGAACTCTGGAAACACCATATATTTT. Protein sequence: CASSVLRDRNSGNTIYF.

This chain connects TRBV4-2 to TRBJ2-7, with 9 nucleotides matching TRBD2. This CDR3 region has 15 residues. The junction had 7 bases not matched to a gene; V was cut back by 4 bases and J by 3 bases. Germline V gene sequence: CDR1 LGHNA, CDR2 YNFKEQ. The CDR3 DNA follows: TGTGCCAGCAGCCCACTTAGCGGGAGCATCTACGAGCAGTACTTC. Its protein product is CASSPLSGSIYEQYF.

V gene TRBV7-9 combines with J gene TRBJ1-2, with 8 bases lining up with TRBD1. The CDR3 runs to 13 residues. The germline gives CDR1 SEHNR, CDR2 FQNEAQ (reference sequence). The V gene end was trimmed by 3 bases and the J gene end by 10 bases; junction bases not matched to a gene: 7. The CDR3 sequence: CASSFSDRGVYTF. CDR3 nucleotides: TGTGCCAGCAGCTTTTCTGACAGGGGAGTCTACACCTTC.